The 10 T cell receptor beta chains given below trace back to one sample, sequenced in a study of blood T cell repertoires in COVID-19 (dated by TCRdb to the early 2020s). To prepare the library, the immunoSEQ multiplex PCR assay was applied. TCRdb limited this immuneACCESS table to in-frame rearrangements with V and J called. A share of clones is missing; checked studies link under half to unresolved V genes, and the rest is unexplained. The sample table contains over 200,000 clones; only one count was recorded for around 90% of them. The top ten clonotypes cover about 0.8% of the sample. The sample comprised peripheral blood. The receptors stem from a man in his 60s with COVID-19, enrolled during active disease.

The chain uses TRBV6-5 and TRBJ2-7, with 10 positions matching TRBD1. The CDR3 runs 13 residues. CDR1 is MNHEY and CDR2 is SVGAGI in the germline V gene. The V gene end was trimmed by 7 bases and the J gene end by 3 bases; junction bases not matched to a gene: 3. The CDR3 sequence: CASMGQGLYEQYF. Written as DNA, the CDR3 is TGTGCCAGCATGGGACAGGGGCTCTACGAGCAGTACTTC.

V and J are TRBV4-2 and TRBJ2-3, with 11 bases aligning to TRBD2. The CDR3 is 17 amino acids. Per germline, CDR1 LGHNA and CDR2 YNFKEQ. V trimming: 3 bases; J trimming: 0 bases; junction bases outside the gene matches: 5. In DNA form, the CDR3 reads TGTGCCAGCAGCCAGGGGGGACTAGCGGCGAGCACAGATACGCAGTATTTT. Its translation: CASSQGGLAASTDTQYF.

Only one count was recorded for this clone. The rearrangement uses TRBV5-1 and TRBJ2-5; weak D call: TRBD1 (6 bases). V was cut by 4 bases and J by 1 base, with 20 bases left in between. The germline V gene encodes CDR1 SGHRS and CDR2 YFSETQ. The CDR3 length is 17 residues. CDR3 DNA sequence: TGCGCCAGCAGCCCAACCCTGGACAGTACCCTCCAAGAGACCCAGTACTTC. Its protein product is CASSPTLDSTLQETQYF.

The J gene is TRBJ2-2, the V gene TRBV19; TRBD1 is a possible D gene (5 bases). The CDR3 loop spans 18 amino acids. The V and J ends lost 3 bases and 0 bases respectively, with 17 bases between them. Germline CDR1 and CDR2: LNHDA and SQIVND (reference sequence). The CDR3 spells CASSMDRPRASNTGELFF. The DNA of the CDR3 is TGTGCCAGTAGTATGGATAGGCCCAGGGCATCGAACACCGGGGAGCTGTTTTTT.

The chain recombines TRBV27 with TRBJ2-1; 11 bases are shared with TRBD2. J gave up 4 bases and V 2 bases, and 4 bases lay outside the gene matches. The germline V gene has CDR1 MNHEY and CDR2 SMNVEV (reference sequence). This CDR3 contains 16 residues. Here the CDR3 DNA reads TGTGCCAGCAGTTTACTCGGGACTAGCGGTTACAATGAGCAGTTCTTC. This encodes CASSLLGTSGYNEQFF.

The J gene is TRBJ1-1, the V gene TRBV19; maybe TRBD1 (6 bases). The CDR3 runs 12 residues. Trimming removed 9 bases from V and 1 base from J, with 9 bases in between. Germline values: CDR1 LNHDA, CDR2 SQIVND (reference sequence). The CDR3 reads CASTGKNTEAFF. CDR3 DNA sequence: TGTGCCAGCACAGGGAAGAACACTGAAGCTTTCTTT.

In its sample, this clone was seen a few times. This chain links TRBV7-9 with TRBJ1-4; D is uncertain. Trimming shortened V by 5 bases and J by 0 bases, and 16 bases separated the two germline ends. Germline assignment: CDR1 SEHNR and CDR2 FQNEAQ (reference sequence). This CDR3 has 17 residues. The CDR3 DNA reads TGTGCCAGCAGCCACGTTGGGGAGACTTCAACTAATGAAAAACTGTTTTTT. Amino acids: CASSHVGETSTNEKLFF. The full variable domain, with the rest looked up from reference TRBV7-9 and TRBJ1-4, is DTGVSQNPRHKITKRGQNVTFRCDPISEHNRLYWYRQTLGQGPEFLTYFQNEAQLEKSRLLSDRFSAERPKGSFSTLEIQRTEQGDSAMYLCASSHVGETSTNEKLFFGSGTQLSVL.

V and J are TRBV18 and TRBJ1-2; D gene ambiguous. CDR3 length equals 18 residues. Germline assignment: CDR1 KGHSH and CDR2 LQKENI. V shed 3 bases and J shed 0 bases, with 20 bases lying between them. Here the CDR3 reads CASSPQRSRERTNYGYTF. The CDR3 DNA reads TGTGCCAGCTCACCGCAACGCTCTCGGGAAAGGACTAACTATGGCTACACCTTC.

Here the CDR3 reads CSGLDRQEGSQHF. CDR3 DNA: TGCAGCGGATTGGACAGGCAAGAGGGTTCCCAGCATTTT. J is TRBJ1-5 and V is TRBV29-1, with TRBD1 matching over 7 bases. The CDR3 has 13 residues. Germline lookup yields CDR1 SQVTM and CDR2 ANQGSEA. The trim removed 7 bases at V and 11 bases at J, leaving 14 bases unmatched.

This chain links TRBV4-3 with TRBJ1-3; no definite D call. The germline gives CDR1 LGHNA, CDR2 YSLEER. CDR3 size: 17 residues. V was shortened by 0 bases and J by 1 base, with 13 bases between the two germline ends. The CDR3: CASSQDTRAESGNTIYF. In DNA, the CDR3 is TGCGCCAGCAGCCAAGATACGAGGGCGGAGTCTGGAAACACCATATATTTT.